This T cell receptor beta chain was recorded in a study of cytomegalovirus exposure and HLA in healthy donors. Use of 60 Vbeta and 13 Jbeta primers characterized the PCR. Produced via immunoSEQ multiplex PCR; TCRdb's table is partial and in-frame only. In the table there are over 120,000 clones, approximately 80% of which are singletons. Unmatched junction bases numbered 7, after V lost 5 bases and J lost 10 bases. The CDR3 totals 13 residues. Germline assignment: CDR1 SNHLY and CDR2 FYNNEI. The receptor's source is a man aged 30 to 39 in good health and CMV-seropositive. Sequencing was performed on PBMCs. The chain is built from TRBV2 and TRBJ1-4, with TRBD1 identical over 7 bases. Here the CDR3 DNA reads TGTGCCAGCAGTCCCCGACAGGGTGGAAAACTGTTTTTT. This encodes CASSPRQGGKLFF.